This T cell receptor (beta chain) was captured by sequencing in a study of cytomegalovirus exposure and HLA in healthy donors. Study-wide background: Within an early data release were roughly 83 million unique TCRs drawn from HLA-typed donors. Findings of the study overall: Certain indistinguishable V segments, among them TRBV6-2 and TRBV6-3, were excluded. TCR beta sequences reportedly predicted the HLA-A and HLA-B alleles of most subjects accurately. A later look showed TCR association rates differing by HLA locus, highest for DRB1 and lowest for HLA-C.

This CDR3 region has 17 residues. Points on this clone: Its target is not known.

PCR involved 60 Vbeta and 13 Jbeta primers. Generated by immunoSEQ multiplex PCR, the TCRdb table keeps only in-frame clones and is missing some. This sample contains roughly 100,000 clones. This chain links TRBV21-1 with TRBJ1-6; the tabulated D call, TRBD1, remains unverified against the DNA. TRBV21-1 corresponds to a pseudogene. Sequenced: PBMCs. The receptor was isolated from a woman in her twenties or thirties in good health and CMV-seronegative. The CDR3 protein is CASSKDRRDRGNSPLHF. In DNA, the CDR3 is TGTGCCAGCAGCAAAGACAGGCGGGACAGGGGGAATTCACCCCTCCACTTT.